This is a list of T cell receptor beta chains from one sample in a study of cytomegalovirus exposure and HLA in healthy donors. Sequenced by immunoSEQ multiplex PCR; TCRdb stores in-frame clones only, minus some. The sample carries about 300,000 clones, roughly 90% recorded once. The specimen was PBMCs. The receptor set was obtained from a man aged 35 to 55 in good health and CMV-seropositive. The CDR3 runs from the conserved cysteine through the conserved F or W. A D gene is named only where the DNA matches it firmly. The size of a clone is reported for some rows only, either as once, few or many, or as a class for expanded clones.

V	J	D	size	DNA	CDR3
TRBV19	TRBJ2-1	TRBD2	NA	TGTGCCAGTAGTATAGTAAGCGGGACCTACAATGAGCAGTTCTTC	CASSIVSGTYNEQFF
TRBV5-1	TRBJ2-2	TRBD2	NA	TGCGCCAGCAGCGAGAGCGGGAGCTTCGACACCGGGGAGCTGTTTTTT	CASSESGSFDTGELFF
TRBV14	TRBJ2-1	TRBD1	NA	TGTGCCAGCAGCCATTGGGACAGGGCGGCCTCCTACAATGAGCAGTTCTTC	CASSHWDRAASYNEQFF
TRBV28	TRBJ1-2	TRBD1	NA	TGTGCCAGCAGCCTGGGGGACAGGGAGTGGGGCTACACCTTC	CASSLGDREWGYTF
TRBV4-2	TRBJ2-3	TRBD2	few	TGTGCCAGCAGACGACTAGCGACCAGCACAGATACGCAGTATTTT	CASRRLATSTDTQYF
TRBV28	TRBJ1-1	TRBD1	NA	TGTGCCAGCAGGCCCCCCCGGACAGGGTTCGTCACTGAAGCTTTCTTT	CASRPPRTGFVTEAFF
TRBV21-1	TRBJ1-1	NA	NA	TGTGCCAGCAGCAAAGTTGGTAGTAACAGGGGGCCATTAGGCACTGAAGCTTTCTTT	CASSKVGSNRGPLGTEAFF
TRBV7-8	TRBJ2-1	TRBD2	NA	TGTGCCAGCAGCTTCCTTGTAGCGGGATACAATGAGCAGTTCTTC	CASSFLVAGYNEQFF
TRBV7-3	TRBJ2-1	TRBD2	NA	TGTGCCAGCAGCTTACATCTAGCGGGAGACTACAATGAGCAGTTCTTC	CASSLHLAGDYNEQFF
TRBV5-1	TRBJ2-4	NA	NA	TGCGCCAGCAGCGCCCGGGACATTGAAAACATTCAGTACTTC	CASSARDIENIQYF
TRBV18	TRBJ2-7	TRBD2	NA	TGTGCCAGCTCACCCGGCAGCGGGGGGACCTACGAGCAGTACTTC	CASSPGSGGTYEQYF
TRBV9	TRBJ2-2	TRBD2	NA	TGTGCCAGCAGCGTAGATTCGGGTAGCGGGAGCACGAACACCGGGGAGCTGTTTTTT	CASSVDSGSGSTNTGELFF
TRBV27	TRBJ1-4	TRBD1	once	TGTGCCAGCAGTTTGTGGGGACAGGGGGCATTGGGTGAAAAACTGTTTTTT	CASSLWGQGALGEKLFF
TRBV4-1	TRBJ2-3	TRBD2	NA	TGCGCCAGCGACCGTGGGACTAGCGGGAGGGCCGATACAGATACGCAGTATTTT	CASDRGTSGRADTDTQYF
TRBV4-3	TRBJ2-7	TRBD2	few	TGCGCCAGCAGCCAAGATTTGTCAGCGGGAGGAGGGCAGTACTTC	CASSQDLSAGGGQYF
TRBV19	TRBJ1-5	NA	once	TGTGCCAGTCGCTGGACAGACAATAGCAATCAGCCCCAGCATTTT	CASRWTDNSNQPQHF
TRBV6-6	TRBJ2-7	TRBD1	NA	TGTGCCAGCAGTAACTGGGACAGGGGGCGATACGAGCAGTACTTC	CASSNWDRGRYEQYF
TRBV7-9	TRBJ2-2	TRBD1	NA	TGTTCCAGCAGACTTGGCCACAGGGGACAAGTGGCCGGGGAGCTGTTTTTT	CSSRLGHRGQVAGELFF
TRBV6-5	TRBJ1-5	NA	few	TGTGCCAGCAGTTACTCGGGGCGCCGGGGGCAGCCCCAGCATTTT	CASSYSGRRGQPQHF
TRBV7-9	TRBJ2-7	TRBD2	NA	TGTGCCAGCAGCCCAAACATAGCGGGAGTTACCTCCTACGAGCAGTACTTC	CASSPNIAGVTSYEQYF
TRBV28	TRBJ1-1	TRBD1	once	TGTGCCAGCAGCCCTTCGGACAGGGCGGGCACTGAAGCTTTCTTT	CASSPSDRAGTEAFF
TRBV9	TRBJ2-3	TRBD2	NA	TGTGCCAGCAGCGTAGTTGGTAGCGGGAGCTCAGATACGCAGTATTTT	CASSVVGSGSSDTQYF
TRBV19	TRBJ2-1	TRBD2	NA	TGTGCCAGTAGTGTCCGACTAGCGGGAGGTAGTAATGAGCAGTTCTTC	CASSVRLAGGSNEQFF
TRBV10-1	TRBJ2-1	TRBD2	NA	TGCGCCAGCAGTGAGTACCTAGCGGGAGGGAGAAATGAGCAGTTCTTC	CASSEYLAGGRNEQFF
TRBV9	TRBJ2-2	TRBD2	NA	TGTGCCAGCAGCATTGGGACTAGCGGATACACCGGGGAGCTGTTTTTT	CASSIGTSGYTGELFF
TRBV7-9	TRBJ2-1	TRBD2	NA	TGTTCCAGCAGCTTCGCGGGACTATACAATGAGCAGTTCTTC	CSSSFAGLYNEQFF
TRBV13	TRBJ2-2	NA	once	TGTGCCAGCAGCTTTCAATCGAACACCGGGGAGCTGTTTTTT	CASSFQSNTGELFF
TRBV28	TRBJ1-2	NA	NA	TGTGCCAGCAGGCCTAAAGAGGGTGCCGGCCGTAACTATGGCTACACCTTC	CASRPKEGAGRNYGYTF
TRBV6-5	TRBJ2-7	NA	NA	TGTGCCAGCAGTTGGGGACTTGCGGGCTACGAGCAGTACTTC	CASSWGLAGYEQYF